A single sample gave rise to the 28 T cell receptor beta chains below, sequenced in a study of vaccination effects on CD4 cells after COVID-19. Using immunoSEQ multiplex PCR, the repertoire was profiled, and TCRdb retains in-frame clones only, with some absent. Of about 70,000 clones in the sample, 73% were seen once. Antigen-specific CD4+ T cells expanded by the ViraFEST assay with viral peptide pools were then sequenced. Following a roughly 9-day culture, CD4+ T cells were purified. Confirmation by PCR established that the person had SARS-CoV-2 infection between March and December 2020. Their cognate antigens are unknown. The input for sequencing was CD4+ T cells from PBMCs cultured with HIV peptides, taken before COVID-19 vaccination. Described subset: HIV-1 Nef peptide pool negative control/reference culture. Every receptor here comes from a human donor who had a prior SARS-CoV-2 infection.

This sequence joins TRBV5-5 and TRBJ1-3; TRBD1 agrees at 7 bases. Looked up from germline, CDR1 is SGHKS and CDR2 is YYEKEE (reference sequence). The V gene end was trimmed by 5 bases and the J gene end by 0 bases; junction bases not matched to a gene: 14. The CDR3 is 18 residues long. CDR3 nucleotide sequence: TGTGCCAGCAGGAAGGCTGCCCAGGGGGTCCTCTCTGGAAACACCATATATTTT. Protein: CASRKAAQGVLSGNTIYF.

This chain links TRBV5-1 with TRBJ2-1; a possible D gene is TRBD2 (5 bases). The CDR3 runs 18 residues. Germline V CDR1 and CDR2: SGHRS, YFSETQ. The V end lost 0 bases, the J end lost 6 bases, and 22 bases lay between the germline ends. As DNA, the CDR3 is TGCGCCAGCAGCTTGGTGTCTTTTGTTAGGGCGCGGGTCAATGAGCAGTTCTTC. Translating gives CASSLVSFVRARVNEQFF.

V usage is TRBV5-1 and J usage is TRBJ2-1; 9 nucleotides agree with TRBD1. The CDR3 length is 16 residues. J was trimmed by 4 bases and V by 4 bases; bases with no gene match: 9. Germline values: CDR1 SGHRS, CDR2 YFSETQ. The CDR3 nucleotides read TGCGCCAGCAGCCTGCTGGTCGGGACAGGGTACAATGAGCAGTTCTTC. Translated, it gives CASSLLVGTGYNEQFF.

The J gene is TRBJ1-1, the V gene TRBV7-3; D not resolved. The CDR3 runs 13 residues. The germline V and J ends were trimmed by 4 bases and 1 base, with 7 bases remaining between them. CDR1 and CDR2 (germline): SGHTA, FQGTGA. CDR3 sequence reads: CASSSGSNTEAFF. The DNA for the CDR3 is TGTGCCAGCAGCTCGGGATCGAACACTGAAGCTTTCTTT.

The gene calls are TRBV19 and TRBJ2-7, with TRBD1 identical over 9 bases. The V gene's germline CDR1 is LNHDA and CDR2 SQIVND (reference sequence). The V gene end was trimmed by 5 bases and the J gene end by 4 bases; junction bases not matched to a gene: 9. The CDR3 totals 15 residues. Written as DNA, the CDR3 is TGTGCCAGTAGTCTAACAGGGGGCGCCCCGTACGAGCAGTACTTC. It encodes CASSLTGGAPYEQYF.

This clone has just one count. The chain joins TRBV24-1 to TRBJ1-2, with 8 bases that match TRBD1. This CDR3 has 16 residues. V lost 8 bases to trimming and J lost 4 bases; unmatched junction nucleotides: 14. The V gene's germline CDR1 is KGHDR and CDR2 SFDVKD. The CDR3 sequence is CATTKNSTGEGYGYTF. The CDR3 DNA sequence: TGTGCCACCACCAAGAATTCGACAGGGGAGGGCTATGGCTACACCTTC.

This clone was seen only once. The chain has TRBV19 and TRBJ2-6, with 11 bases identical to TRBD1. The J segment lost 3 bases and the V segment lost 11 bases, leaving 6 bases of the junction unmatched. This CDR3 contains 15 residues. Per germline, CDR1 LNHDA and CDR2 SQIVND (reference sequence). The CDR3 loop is CASDRGRLGANVLTF. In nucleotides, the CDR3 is TGTGCCTCGGACAGGGGGCGCCTTGGGGCCAACGTCCTGACTTTC.

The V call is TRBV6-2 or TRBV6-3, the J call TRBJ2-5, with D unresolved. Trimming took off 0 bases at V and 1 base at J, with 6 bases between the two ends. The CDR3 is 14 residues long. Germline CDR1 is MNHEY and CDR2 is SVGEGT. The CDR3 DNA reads TGTGCCAGCAGTTACTCCGTCAGCCAAGAGACCCAGTACTTC. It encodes CASSYSVSQETQYF.

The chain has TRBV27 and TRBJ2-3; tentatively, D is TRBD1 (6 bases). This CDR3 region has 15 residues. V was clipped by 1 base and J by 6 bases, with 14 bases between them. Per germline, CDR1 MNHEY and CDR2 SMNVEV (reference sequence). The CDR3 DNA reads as TGTGCCAGCAGTTTATTGACAGGTGTCATGGATACGCAGTATTTT. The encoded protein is CASSLLTGVMDTQYF.

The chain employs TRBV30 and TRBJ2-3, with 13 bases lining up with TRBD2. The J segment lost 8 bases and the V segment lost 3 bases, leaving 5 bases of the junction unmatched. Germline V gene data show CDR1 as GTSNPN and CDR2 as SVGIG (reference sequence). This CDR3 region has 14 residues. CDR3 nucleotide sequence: TGTGCCTGGAGACTAGCGGGGGGGCCGCGTACGCAGTATTTT. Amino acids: CAWRLAGGPRTQYF.

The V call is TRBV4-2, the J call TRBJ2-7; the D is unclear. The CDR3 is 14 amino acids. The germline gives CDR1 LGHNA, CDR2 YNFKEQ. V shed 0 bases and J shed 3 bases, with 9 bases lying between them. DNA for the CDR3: TGTGCCAGCAGCCAAGATCGGGTCAGCTACGAGCAGTACTTC. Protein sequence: CASSQDRVSYEQYF.

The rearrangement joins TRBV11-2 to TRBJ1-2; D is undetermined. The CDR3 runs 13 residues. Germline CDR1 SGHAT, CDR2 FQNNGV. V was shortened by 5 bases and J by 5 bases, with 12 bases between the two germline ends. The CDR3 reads CASSATLEYGYTF. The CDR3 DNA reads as TGTGCCAGCAGCGCGACATTGGAATATGGCTACACCTTC.

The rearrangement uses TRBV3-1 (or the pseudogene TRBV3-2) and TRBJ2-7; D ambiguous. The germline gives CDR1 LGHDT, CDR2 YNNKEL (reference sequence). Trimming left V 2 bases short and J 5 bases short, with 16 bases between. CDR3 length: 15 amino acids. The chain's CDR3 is CASSQSPQIPNEQYF. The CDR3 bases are TGTGCCAGCAGCCAATCACCCCAGATCCCCAACGAGCAGTACTTC.

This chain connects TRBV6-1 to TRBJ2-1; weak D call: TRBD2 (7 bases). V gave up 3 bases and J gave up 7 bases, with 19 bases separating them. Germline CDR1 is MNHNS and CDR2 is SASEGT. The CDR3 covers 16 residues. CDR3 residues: CASSDGGGGFSNEQFF. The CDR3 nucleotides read TGTGCCAGCAGTGATGGCGGGGGCGGCTTTAGTAATGAGCAGTTCTTC.

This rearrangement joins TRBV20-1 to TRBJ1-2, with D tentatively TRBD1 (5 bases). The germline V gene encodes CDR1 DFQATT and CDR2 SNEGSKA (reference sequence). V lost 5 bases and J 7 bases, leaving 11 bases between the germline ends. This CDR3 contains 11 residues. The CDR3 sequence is CSAGGVRGYTF. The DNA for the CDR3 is TGCAGTGCTGGGGGGGTACGTGGCTACACCTTC.

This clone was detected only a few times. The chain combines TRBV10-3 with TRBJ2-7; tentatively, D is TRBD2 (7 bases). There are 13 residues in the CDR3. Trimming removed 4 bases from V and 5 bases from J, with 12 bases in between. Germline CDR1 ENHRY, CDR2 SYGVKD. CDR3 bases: TGTGCCATCAGTGCGGGGGGCTGGGACGAGCAGTACTTC. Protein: CAISAGGWDEQYF.

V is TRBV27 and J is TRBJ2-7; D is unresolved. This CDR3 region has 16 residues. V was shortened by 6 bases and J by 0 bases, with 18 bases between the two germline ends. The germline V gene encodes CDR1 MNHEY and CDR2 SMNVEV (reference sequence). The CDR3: CASSTDVRRSSYEQYF. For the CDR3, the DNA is TGTGCCAGCAGCACAGATGTCCGGCGGTCCTCCTACGAGCAGTACTTC.

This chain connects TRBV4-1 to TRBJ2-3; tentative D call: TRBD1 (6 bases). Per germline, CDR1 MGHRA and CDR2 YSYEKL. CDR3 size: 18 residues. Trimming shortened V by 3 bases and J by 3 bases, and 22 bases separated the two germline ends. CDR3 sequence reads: CASSQESMTQGWTDTQYF. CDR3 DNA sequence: TGCGCCAGCAGCCAGGAGTCTATGACACAGGGTTGGACAGATACGCAGTATTTT.

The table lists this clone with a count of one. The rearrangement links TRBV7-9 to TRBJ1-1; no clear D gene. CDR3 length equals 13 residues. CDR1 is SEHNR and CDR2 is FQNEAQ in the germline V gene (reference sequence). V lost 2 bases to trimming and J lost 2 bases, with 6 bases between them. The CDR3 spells CASSLIPNTEAFF. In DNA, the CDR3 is TGTGCCAGCAGCTTAATCCCCAACACTGAAGCTTTCTTT.

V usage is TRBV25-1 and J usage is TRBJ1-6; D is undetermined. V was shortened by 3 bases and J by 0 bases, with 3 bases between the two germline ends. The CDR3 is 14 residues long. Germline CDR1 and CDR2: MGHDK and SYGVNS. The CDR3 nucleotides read TGTGCCAGCAGTGATACCTCCTATAATTCACCCCTCCACTTT. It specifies CASSDTSYNSPLHF.

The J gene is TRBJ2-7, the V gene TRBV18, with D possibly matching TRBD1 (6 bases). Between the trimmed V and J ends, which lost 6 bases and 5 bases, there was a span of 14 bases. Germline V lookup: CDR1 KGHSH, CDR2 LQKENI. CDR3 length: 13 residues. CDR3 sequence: CASSQIDRNEQYF. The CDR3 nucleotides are TGTGCCAGCTCTCAGATAGACAGGAACGAGCAGTACTTC.

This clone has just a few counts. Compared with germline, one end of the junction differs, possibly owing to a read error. CDR3 DNA: TGTGCTAGCAGCTTAGGGGCTAGCGGGGCTTACAATGAGCAGTTCTTC. It encodes CASSLGASGAYNEQFF. The chain couples TRBV7-7 to TRBJ2-1, with 9 nucleotides matching TRBD2. The CDR3 consists of 16 residues. Germline V gives CDR1 SSHAT, CDR2 FNYEAQ (reference sequence).

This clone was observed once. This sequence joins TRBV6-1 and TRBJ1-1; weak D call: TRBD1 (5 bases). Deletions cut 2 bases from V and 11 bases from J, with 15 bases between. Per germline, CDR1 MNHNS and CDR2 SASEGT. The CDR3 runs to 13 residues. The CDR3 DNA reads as TGTGCCAGCAGTGAATATTTCGGGGCAGGGGCTTTCTTT. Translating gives CASSEYFGAGAFF.

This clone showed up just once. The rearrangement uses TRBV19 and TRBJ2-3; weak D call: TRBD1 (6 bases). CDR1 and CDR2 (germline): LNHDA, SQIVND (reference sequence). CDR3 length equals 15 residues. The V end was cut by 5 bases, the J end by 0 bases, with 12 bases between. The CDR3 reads CASSYRVTSTDTQYF. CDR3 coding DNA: TGTGCCAGTAGTTACAGGGTTACTAGCACAGATACGCAGTATTTT.

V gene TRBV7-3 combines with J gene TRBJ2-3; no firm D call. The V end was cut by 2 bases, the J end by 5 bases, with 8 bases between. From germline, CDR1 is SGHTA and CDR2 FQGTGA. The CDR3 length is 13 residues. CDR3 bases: TGTGCCAGCAGCTTACTATCTGAAGATACGCAGTATTTT. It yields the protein CASSLLSEDTQYF.

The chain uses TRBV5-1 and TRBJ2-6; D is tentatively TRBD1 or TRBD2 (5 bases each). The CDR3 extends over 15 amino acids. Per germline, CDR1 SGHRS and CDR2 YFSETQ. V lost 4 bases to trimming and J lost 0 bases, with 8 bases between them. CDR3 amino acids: CASSEGSSGANVLTF. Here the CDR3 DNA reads TGCGCCAGCAGCGAGGGGAGCTCTGGGGCCAACGTCCTGACTTTC.

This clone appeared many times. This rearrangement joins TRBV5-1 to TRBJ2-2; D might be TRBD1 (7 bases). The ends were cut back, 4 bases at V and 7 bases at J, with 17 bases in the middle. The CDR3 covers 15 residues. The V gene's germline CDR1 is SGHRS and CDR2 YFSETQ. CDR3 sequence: CASSQLTGEVGELFF. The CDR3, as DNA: TGCGCCAGCAGCCAACTTACAGGGGAGGTCGGGGAGCTGTTTTTT. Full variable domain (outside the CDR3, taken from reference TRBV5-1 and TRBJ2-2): KAGVTQTPRYLIKTRGQQVTLSCSPISGHRSVSWYQQTPGQGLQFLFEYFSETQRNKGNFPGRFSGRQFSNSRSEMNVSTLELGDSALYLCASSQLTGEVGELFFGEGSRLTVL.

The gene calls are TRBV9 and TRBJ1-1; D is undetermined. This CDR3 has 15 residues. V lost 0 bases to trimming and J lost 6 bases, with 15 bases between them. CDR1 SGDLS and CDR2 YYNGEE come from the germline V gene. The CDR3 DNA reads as TGTGCCAGCAGCGTAGGTCCGCAGGACTTCGCTGAAGCTTTCTTT. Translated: CASSVGPQDFAEAFF.